This TCR beta chain was profiled in a study of human T cells and chemical hapten exposure. The ends were cut back, 0 bases at V and 5 bases at J, with 13 bases in the middle. This CDR3 spans 15 amino acids. From germline, CDR1 is LGHNA and CDR2 YSLEER. TCRdb reanalysed the RACE reads using MiXCR and keeps one entry per CDR3 protein. Among 130,000 or so distinct CDR3 sequences, roughly 9% were seen once, and the ten largest hold around 1.9%. Time point: healthy volunteer bleed at 2 weeks. Extraction yielded total RNA from whole blood (unfractionated). The receptor was isolated from a male donor in good health. Some clones in this sample may be carry-over from other donors' samples. The specimen sequenced was whole blood. The rearrangement joins TRBV4-3 to TRBJ1-1; D remains unclear. DNA for the CDR3: TGCGCCAGCAGCCAAGAGAATGAGTGGATGACTGAAGCTTTCTTT. Amino acids: CASSQENEWMTEAFF.